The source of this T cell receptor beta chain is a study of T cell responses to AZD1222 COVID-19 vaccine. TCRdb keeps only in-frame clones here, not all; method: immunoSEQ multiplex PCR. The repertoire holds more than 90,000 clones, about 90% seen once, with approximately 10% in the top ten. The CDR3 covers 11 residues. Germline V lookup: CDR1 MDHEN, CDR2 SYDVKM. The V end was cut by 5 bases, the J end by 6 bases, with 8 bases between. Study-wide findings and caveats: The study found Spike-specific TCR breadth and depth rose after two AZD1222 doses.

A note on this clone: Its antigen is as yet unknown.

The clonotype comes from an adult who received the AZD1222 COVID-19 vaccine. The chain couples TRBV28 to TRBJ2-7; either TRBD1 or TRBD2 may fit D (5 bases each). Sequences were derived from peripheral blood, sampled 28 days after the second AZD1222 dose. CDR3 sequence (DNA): TGTGCCAGCAGTCAAGGGACCGAGCAGTACTTC. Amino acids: CASSQGTEQYF. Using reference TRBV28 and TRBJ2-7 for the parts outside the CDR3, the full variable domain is DVKVTQSSRYLVKRTGEKVFLECVQDMDHENMFWYRQDPGLGLRLIYFSYDVKMKEKGDIPEGYSVSREKKERFSLILESASTNQTSMYLCASSQGTEQYFGPGTRLTVT.